Following are 20 T cell receptor beta chains from one sample sequenced in a study of neurological immune-mediated disorders. MiXCR was run by TCRdb on the 5' RACE reads, yielding one entry per CDR3 protein. The sample yields some 41,000 distinct CDR3 sequences, 2% to 2.5% seen once. Sequences were obtained from PBMCs. Source of these receptors: a man aged 25 to 40 with multiple sclerosis.

This clonotype showed up many times. The chain recombines TRBV3-1 with TRBJ2-3; 9 positions match TRBD1. Germline CDR1 and CDR2: LGHDT and YNNKEL (reference sequence). Trimming at V came to 5 bases and at J to 1 base, leaving 4 bases not matched to a gene. This CDR3 has 15 amino acids. The CDR3 DNA is TGTGCCAGCAGCAACAGGGGGCGCGGCACAGATACGCAGTATTTT. It encodes CASSNRGRGTDTQYF.

This clonotype has at least ten counts. This rearrangement joins TRBV4-1 to TRBJ2-7, with a tentative D call TRBD1 (5 bases). Germline CDR1 MGHRA, CDR2 YSYEKL. CDR3 size: 14 residues. The V gene lost 0 bases and the J gene lost 3 bases, with 9 bases spanning the gap. The CDR3 loop reads CASSQEEQVYEQYF. For the CDR3, the DNA is TGCGCCAGCAGCCAAGAGGAACAGGTCTACGAGCAGTACTTC.

In this sample, this clonotype turned up many times. The rearrangement uses TRBV12-3 or TRBV12-4 and TRBJ1-5; D is unclear. The V end was cut by 6 bases, the J end by 11 bases, with 11 bases between. The CDR3 sequence is 11 residues long. Here the CDR3 reads CASRDGEAQHF. The CDR3 coding sequence is TGTGCCAGCAGGGACGGCGAGGCCCAGCATTTT.

This clonotype was observed at least ten times. This chain connects TRBV5-1 to TRBJ1-1; no reliable D call. The germline V gene encodes CDR1 SGHRS and CDR2 YFSETQ. V dropped 1 base and J dropped 6 bases, with 10 bases sitting between them. The CDR3 is 13 residues long. The DNA for the CDR3 is TGCGCCAGCAGCTTGAGAGAGGCGTCTGAAGCTTTCTTT. It codes for CASSLREASEAFF.

This clonotype was observed many times. The rearrangement links TRBV6-5 to TRBJ2-2, with TRBD1 as a possible D gene (5 bases). CDR1 and CDR2 from the germline V gene are MNHEY and SVGAGI. The V gene lost 6 bases and the J gene lost 1 base, with 12 bases spanning the gap. The CDR3 covers 15 residues. In DNA form, the CDR3 reads TGTGCCAGCAGACTCCAGGGTAGGAACACCGGGGAGCTGTTTTTT. This gives the protein CASRLQGRNTGELFF.

There are many counts of this clonotype. CDR3 DNA sequence: TGTGCCAGCAGGGACACCTCCACCGGGGAGCTGTTTTTT. Amino acid sequence: CASRDTSTGELFF. This rearrangement joins TRBV6-2 or TRBV6-3 to TRBJ2-2; D possibly corresponds to TRBD1 (5 bases). Germline-derived CDR1 and CDR2 are MNHEY and SVGEGT. Trimming removed 6 bases at V and 4 bases at J, with 9 bases between. This CDR3 has 13 amino acids.

Within the sample, this clonotype is medium-sized. This CDR3 reads CSAISPRGGSGETQYF. CDR3 nucleotides: TGCAGTGCTATTTCCCCAAGGGGAGGCTCAGGCGAGACCCAGTACTTC. The genes are TRBV20-1 and TRBJ2-5, with D possibly matching TRBD2 (6 bases). Germline V gene sequence: CDR1 DFQATT, CDR2 SNEGSKA (reference sequence). Deletions cut 4 bases from V and 5 bases from J, with 23 bases between. The CDR3 loop spans 16 amino acids.

This clonotype appeared many times. This rearrangement joins TRBV6-5 to TRBJ2-2, with 12 bases lining up with TRBD2. CDR1 MNHEY and CDR2 SVGAGI come from the germline V gene. V gave up 7 bases and J gave up 5 bases; unmatched junction bases: 8. This CDR3 comprises 16 residues. This CDR3 is CASTSLAGGHTGELFF. The CDR3 coding sequence is TGTGCCAGCACCTCCCTAGCGGGGGGGCATACCGGGGAGCTGTTTTTT.

The table lists this clonotype with many counts. The chain employs TRBV5-1 and TRBJ1-1; maybe TRBD1 (6 bases). The CDR3 is 13 amino acids. CDR1 SGHRS and CDR2 YFSETQ come from the germline V gene. Trimming removed 5 bases at V and 2 bases at J, with 10 bases between. The DNA for the CDR3 is TGCGCCAGCAGAGTACAGGGAAACACTGAAGCTTTCTTT. Translating it yields CASRVQGNTEAFF.

This clonotype qualifies as medium-sized. The chain couples TRBV20-1 to TRBJ2-3; 8 nucleotides match TRBD2. This CDR3 is built from 14 residues. Germline CDR1 reads DFQATT; CDR2 reads SNEGSKA (reference sequence). The V gene end was trimmed by 2 bases and the J gene end by 4 bases; junction bases not matched to a gene: 5. CDR3 DNA sequence: TGCAGTGCTAGAACTAGCGGACAACCAGATACGCAGTATTTT. It encodes CSARTSGQPDTQYF.

This clonotype was recorded many times. The genes are TRBV9 and TRBJ2-5; the D gene is possibly TRBD2 (7 bases). Germline loops: CDR1 SGDLS, CDR2 YYNGEE. The CDR3 consists of 16 residues. The V gene lost 1 base and the J gene lost 3 bases, with 16 bases spanning the gap. The DNA for the CDR3 is TGTGCCAGCAGCGTATCGGGGGGCAGGGGAAAAGAGACCCAGTACTTC. It codes for CASSVSGGRGKETQYF.

This clonotype has a count of ten or more. The CDR3: CSARDLSGGRYEQYF. For the CDR3, the DNA is TGCAGTGCTAGAGATCTGTCGGGGGGTCGGTACGAGCAGTACTTC. The chain recombines TRBV20-1 with TRBJ2-7; 7 bases line up with TRBD2. The germline V gene has CDR1 DFQATT and CDR2 SNEGSKA (reference sequence). V was pared by 0 bases and J by 4 bases, with 9 bases of the junction left unmatched. This CDR3 has 15 residues.

This clonotype was picked up many times. This rearrangement joins TRBV7-8 to TRBJ1-2, with D tentatively TRBD1 (5 bases). The germline CDR1 and CDR2 sequences are SGHVS and FQNEAQ. The CDR3 is made up of 18 amino acids. The ends were cut back, 5 bases at V and 5 bases at J, with 27 bases in the middle. The DNA of the CDR3 is TGTGCCAGCAGCATTAGACGGGTGGGGGGAGAGAGGAGGTATGGCTACACCTTC. Translated: CASSIRRVGGERRYGYTF.

This clonotype was seen repeatedly, ten times or more. The genes are TRBV5-5 and TRBJ2-2; D is ambiguous. The CDR3 contains 15 residues. Deletions cut 1 base from V and 0 bases from J, with 7 bases between. Germline values: CDR1 SGHKS, CDR2 YYEKEE (reference sequence). This CDR3 is CASSLRDTNTGELFF. The CDR3 coding sequence is TGTGCCAGCAGCTTGAGAGACACGAACACCGGGGAGCTGTTTTTT.

At least ten counts were recorded for this clonotype. This chain links TRBV5-1 with TRBJ2-7, with D unresolved. Trimming took 4 bases from V and 1 from J, leaving 12 bases between them. CDR3 length equals 14 residues. Per germline, CDR1 SGHRS and CDR2 YFSETQ. CDR3 in DNA: TGCGCCAGCAGCCTCGACTCTTCATCCTACGAGCAGTACTTC. Residues: CASSLDSSSYEQYF.

This clonotype was observed many times. This rearrangement joins TRBV15 to TRBJ2-5; the match to TRBD1 covers 9 bases. Germline V lookup: CDR1 LNHNV, CDR2 YYDKDF (reference sequence). J gave up 5 bases and V 3 bases, and 10 bases lay outside the gene matches. The CDR3 is made up of 16 amino acids. The CDR3 sequence: CATSRTGTGYRETQYF. CDR3 nucleotides: TGTGCCACCAGCAGGACCGGGACAGGGTATCGGGAGACCCAGTACTTC. Using reference TRBV15 and TRBJ2-5 for the parts outside the CDR3, the full variable domain is DAMVIQNPRYQVTQFGKPVTLSCSQTLNHNVMYWYQQKSSQAPKLLFHYYDKDFNNEADTPDNFQSRRPNTSFCFLDIRSPGLGDTAMYLCATSRTGTGYRETQYFGPGTRLLVL.

By its share, this clonotype is large. The V and J genes are TRBV28 and TRBJ1-5; D might be TRBD1 (5 bases). Germline assignment: CDR1 MDHEN and CDR2 SYDVKM. Trimming took off 5 bases at V and 7 bases at J, with 15 bases between the two ends. The CDR3 totals 14 residues. The CDR3 DNA sequence: TGTGCCAGCAGTCCTGTGGCAGGGAACCAGCCCCAGCATTTT. Translation: CASSPVAGNQPQHF. Variable domain in full (rest from reference TRBV28 and TRBJ1-5): DVKVTQSSRYLVKRTGEKVFLECVQDMDHENMFWYRQDPGLGLRLIYFSYDVKMKEKGDIPEGYSVSREKKERFSLILESASTNQTSMYLCASSPVAGNQPQHFGDGTRLSIL.

This clonotype was counted ten times or more. The chain joins TRBV12-3 or TRBV12-4 to TRBJ2-5; the D gene is possibly TRBD2 (6 bases). This CDR3 has 15 residues. Trimming removed 0 bases from V and 0 bases from J, with 8 bases in between. The CDR3 DNA is TGTGCCAGCAGTTTAGCGCGGGGTTACCAAGAGACCCAGTACTTC. This encodes CASSLARGYQETQYF.

This clonotype was seen many times. The chain has TRBV5-5 and TRBJ1-5; 7 bases are shared with TRBD1. The CDR3 has 16 residues. The J segment lost 3 bases and the V segment lost 3 bases, leaving 9 bases of the junction unmatched. The V gene's germline CDR1 is SGHKS and CDR2 YYEKEE (reference sequence). Here the CDR3 reads CASSSRGGSDNQPQHF. CDR3 nucleotide sequence: TGTGCCAGCAGCTCCAGGGGGGGAAGTGACAATCAGCCCCAGCATTTT.

This clonotype has ten or more counts. The CDR3 nucleotides are TGTGCCAGCACCCGTGAGGGGGCGGCGCTCACAGATACGCAGTATTTT. It translates to CASTREGAALTDTQYF. The chain carries TRBV3-1 and TRBJ2-3, with 7 bases lining up with TRBD1. Germline trimming cut 7 bases from V and 2 bases from J; bases unmatched to any gene: 12. Per the germline V gene, CDR1 is LGHDT and CDR2 is YNNKEL (reference sequence). CDR3 size: 16 residues.